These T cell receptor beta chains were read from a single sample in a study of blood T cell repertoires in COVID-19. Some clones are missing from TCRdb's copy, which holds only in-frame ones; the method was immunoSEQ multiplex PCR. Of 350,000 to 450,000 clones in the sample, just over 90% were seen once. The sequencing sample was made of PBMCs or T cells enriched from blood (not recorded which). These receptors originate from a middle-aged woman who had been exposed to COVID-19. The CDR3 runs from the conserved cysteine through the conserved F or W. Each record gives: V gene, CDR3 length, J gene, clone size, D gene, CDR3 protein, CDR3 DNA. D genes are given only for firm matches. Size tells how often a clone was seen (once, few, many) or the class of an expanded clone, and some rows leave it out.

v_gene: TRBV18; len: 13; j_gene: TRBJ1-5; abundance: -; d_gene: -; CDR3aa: CASSPGDNQPQHF; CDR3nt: TGTGCCAGCTCACCGGGCGACAATCAGCCCCAGCATTTT
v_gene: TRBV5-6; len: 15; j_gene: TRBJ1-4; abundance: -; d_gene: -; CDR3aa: CASSPPTARNEKLFF; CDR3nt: TGTGCCAGCAGCCCACCGACAGCCCGAAATGAAAAACTGTTTTTT
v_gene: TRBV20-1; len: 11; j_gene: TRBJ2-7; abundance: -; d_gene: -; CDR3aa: CSANLGREQYF; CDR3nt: TGCAGTGCTAACTTGGGGCGCGAGCAGTACTTC
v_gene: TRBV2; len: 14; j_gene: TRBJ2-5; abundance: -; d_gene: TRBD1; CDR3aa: CASRGQGPRETQYF; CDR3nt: TGTGCCAGCAGGGGACAGGGACCAAGGGAGACCCAGTACTTC
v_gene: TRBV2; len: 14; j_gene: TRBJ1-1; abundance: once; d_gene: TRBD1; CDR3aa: CASRVGTGNTEAFF; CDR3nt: TGTGCCAGCAGGGTCGGGACAGGGAACACTGAAGCTTTCTTT
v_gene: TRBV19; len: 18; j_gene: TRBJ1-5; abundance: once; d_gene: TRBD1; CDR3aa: CASSRPPVGQWVGQPQHF; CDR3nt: TGTGCCAGTAGTCGCCCACCTGTGGGACAGTGGGTTGGACAGCCCCAGCATTTT
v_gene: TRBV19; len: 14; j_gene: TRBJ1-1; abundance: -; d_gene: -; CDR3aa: CASTVGGFNTEAFF; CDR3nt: TGTGCCAGTACCGTGGGGGGGTTCAACACTGAAGCTTTCTTT
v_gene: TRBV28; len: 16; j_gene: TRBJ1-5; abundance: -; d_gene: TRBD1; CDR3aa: CASSSQRGTVNQPQHF; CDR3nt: TGTGCCAGCAGTTCCCAGAGAGGGACAGTCAATCAGCCCCAGCATTTT
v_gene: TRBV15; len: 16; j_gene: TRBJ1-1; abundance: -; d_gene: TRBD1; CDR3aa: CATSRRTGGALTEAFF; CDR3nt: TGTGCCACCAGCAGAAGAACAGGGGGCGCGTTGACTGAAGCTTTCTTT
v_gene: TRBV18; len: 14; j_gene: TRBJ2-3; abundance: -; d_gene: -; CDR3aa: CASSPFESTDTQYF; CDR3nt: TGTGCCAGCTCCCCATTTGAGAGCACAGATACGCAGTATTTT
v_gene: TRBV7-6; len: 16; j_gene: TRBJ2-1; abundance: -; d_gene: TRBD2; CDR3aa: CASSLVSAGGYNEQFF; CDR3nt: TGTGCCAGCAGCTTAGTGTCGGCGGGAGGTTACAATGAGCAGTTCTTC
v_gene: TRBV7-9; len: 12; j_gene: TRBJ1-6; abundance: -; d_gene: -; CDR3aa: CASRSSDSPLHF; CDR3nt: TGTGCCAGCAGGTCGTCAGATTCACCCCTCCACTTT
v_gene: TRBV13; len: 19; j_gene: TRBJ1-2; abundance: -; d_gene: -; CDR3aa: CASSLVSLSPDTGPYGYTF; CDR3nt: TGTGCCAGCAGCTTAGTCTCGCTGAGCCCAGATACAGGACCCTATGGCTACACCTTC
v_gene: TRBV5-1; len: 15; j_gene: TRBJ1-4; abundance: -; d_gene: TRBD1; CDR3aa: CASSLAGQGGEKLFF; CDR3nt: TGCGCCAGCAGCTTGGCCGGGCAGGGGGGCGAAAAACTGTTTTTT
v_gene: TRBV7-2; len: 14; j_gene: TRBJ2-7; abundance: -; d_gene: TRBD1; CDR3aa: CASSSSGTAYEQYF; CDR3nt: TGTGCCAGCAGCTCGTCCGGGACAGCCTACGAGCAGTACTTC
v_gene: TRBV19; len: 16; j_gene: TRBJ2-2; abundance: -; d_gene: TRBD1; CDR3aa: CASSTRQGARTGELFF; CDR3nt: TGTGCCAGTAGTACCCGACAGGGGGCAAGGACCGGGGAGCTGTTTTTT
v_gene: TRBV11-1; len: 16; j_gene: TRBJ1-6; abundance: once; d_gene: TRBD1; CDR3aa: CASSSRQGSYNSPLHF; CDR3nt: TGTGCCAGCAGCTCAAGACAGGGCTCCTATAATTCACCCCTCCACTTT
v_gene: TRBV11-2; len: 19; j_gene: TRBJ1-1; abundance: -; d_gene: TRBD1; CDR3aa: CASSLYRGSRYSMNTEAFF; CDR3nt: TGTGCCAGCAGCTTATACAGGGGTTCTCGATACAGTATGAACACTGAAGCTTTCTTT
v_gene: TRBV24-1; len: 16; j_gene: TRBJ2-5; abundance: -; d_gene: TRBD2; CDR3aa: CATSDATSGIGETQYF; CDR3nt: TGTGCCACCAGTGATGCGACTAGCGGGATTGGGGAGACCCAGTACTTC
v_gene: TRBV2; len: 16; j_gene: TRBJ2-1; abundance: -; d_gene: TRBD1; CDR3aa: CASSEYGTGRDNEQFF; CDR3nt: TGTGCCAGCAGTGAATATGGGACAGGGAGAGACAATGAGCAGTTCTTC
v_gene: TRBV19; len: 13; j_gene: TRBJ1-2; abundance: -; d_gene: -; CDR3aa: CASSTGGGKSYTF; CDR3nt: TGTGCCAGTAGTACTGGGGGCGGTAAAAGCTACACCTTC
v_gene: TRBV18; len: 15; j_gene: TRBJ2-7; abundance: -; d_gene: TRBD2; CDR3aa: CASSPSGGSSYEQYF; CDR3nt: TGTGCCAGCTCACCTTCGGGGGGGAGCTCCTACGAGCAGTACTTC
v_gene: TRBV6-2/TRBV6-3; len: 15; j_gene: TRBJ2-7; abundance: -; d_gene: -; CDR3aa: CASSYGGTSQYEQYF; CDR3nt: TGTGCCAGCAGTTACGGAGGGACGTCCCAATACGAGCAGTACTTC
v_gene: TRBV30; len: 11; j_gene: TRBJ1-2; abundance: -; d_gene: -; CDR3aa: CAWRTTGGNTF; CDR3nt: TGTGCCTGGAGAACGACAGGCGGAAACACCTTC
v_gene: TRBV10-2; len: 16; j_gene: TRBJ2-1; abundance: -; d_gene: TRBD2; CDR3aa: CASNPIAGRSYNEQFF; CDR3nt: TGCGCCAGCAACCCGATAGCGGGGAGGTCCTACAATGAGCAGTTCTTC
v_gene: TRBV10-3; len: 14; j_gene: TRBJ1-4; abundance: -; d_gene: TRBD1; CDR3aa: CAISTGQTNEKLFF; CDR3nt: TGTGCCATCAGTACGGGACAGACTAATGAAAAACTGTTTTTT
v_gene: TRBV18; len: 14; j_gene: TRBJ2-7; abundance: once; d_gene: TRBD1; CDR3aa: CASSPEGQLYEQYF; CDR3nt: TGTGCCAGCTCACCAGAGGGACAGCTCTACGAGCAGTACTTC
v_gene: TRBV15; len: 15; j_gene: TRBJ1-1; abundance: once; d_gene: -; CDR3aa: CATSRYRGLNTEAFF; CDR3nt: TGTGCCACCAGCAGATACCGGGGGTTGAACACTGAAGCTTTCTTT
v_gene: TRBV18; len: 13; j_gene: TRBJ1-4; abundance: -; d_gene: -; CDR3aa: CASSSGIGEKLFF; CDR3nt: TGTGCCAGCTCATCCGGGATTGGTGAAAAACTGTTTTTT
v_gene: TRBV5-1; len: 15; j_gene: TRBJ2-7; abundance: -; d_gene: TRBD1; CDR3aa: CASSSSDRGHKEQYF; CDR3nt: TGCGCCAGCAGCTCATCGGACAGGGGGCATAAGGAGCAGTACTTC
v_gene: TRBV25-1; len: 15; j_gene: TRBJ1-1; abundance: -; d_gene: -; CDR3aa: CASSESGALDTEAFF; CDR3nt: TGTGCCAGCAGTGAATCTGGGGCTTTAGACACTGAAGCTTTCTTT
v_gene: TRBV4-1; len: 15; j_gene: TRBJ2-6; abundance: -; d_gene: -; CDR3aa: CASSHPLEGANVLTF; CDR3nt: TGCGCCAGCAGCCACCCTCTGGAGGGGGCCAACGTCCTGACTTTC
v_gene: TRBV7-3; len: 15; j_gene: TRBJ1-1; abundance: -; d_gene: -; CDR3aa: CASSPSGGVSTEAFF; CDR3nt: TGTGCCAGCAGCCCAAGCGGTGGTGTAAGCACTGAAGCTTTCTTT
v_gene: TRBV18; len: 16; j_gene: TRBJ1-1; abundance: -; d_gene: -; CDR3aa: CASSPSIRGPNTEAFF; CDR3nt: TGTGCCAGCTCACCATCCATCCGAGGCCCAAACACTGAAGCTTTCTTT
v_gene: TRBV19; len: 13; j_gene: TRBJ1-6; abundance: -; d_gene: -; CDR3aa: CATQDYYNSPLHF; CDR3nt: TGTGCCACCCAAGACTACTATAATTCACCCCTCCACTTT
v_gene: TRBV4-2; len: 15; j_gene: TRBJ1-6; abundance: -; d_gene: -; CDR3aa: CASSNAGQPNSPLHF; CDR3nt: TGTGCCAGCAGCAATGCAGGACAGCCTAATTCACCCCTCCACTTT